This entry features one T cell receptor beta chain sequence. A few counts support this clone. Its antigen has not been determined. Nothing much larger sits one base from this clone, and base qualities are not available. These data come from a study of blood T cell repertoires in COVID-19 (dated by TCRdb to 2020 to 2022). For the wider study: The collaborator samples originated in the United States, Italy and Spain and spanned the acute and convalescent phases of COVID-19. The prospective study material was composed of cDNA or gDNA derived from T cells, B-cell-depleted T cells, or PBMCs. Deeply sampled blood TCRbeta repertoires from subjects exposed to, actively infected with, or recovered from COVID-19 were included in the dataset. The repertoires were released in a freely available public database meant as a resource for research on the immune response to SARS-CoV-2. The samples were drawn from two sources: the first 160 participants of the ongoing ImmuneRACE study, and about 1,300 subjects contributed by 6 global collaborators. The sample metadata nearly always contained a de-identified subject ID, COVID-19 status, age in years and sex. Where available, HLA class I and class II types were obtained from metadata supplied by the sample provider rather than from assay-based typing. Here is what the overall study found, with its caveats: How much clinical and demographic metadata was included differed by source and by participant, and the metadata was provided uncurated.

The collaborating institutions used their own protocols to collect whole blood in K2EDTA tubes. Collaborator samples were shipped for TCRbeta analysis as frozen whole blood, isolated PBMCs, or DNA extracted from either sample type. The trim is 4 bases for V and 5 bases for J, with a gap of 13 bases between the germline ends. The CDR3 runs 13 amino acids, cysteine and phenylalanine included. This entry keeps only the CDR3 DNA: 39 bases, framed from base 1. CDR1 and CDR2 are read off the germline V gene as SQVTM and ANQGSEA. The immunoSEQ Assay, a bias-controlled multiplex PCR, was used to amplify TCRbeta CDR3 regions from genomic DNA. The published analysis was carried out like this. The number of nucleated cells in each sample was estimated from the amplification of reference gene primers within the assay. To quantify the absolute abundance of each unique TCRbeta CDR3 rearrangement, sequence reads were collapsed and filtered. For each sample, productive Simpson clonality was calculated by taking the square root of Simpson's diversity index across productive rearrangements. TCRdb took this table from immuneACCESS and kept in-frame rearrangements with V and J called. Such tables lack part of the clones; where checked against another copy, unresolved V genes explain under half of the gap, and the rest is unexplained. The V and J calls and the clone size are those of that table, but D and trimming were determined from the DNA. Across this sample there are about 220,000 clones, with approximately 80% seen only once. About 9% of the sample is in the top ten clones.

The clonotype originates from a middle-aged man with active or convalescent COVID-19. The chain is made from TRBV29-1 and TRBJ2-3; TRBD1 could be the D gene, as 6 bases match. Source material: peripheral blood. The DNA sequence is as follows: TGCAGCGTTGGGGGGCTATCTCAAGATACGCAGTATTTT. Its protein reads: CSVGGLSQDTQYF.